This entry concerns a single T cell receptor (beta chain). The antigen is undetermined. The sample belongs to a study of cytomegalovirus exposure and HLA in healthy donors. Study observations and caveats: Productive rates of about 87% or about 30% were seen for most TCR beta V segments in an earlier analysis. Confirmation was obtained in vitro that three CMV-associated chains are specific for CMV antigens.

Germline V gene sequence: CDR1 ENHRY, CDR2 SYGVKD. V was clipped by 10 bases and J by 1 base; unmatched bases: 4. This CDR3 is 15 amino acids long. Vbeta (60) and Jbeta (13) primers were used in the PCR. Per the original data handling: A later analysis counted around 80 million unique TCR beta chains, about 10 million shared. Assay used: immunoSEQ multiplex PCR; TCRdb lists only in-frame clones, some missing. The V and J calls and clone size were taken over from that table, and D and trimming were inferred from the DNA. The sample contains under 130,000 clones, about 70% of which appear only once. The rearrangement links TRBV10-3 to TRBJ2-3; 14 bases agree with TRBD2. This clonotype originated in a man in his fifties in good health and CMV-seropositive. Sequenced sample: PBMCs. Written as DNA, the CDR3 is TGTGCCACCGGGACTAGCGGGGGTCGCACAGATACGCAGTATTTT. The encoded protein is CATGTSGGRTDTQYF.